This entry concerns a single T cell receptor beta chain. These data come from a study of technical replicates of blood from several donors. Germline values: CDR1 WNHNN, CDR2 SYGVQD (reference sequence). Trimming cost V 7 bases and J 6 bases, with 33 bases left between them. CDR3 length: 19 residues. Repertoires were generated with immunoSEQ multiplex PCR, while TCRdb's copy carries only in-frame clones and drops some. The sample holds just under 100,000 clones; about 96% are singletons and the top ten take around 0.21%. This clonotype was sampled from a human donor in good health. The source material was T cells isolated from PBMCs. The chain links TRBV10-1 to TRBJ1-2; TRBD1 is a possible D gene (6 bases). The CDR3 nucleotides are TGCGCCAGCAATGCTAGAATCTCGACCGGACAGCCCGGAGAGGATGGCTACACCTTC. It codes for CASNARISTGQPGEDGYTF.